The entry that follows covers one T cell receptor (beta chain) sequence. Antigen: not known. With UMI labels, 5' RACE was used to prepare the TRB cDNA libraries. TCRdb reanalyzed the 5' RACE reads, giving one entry per CDR3 protein sequence and no DNA. The sample has under 85,000 distinct CDR3 sequences. The data originate from a study of CXCR3-negative and CXCR3-positive naive CD8 T cells. Study context: Every library held about 1.5 +/- 0.3 million TRB reads, and the total came to around 140 million. Notes on the study in general: Researchers reported similar TRBV-TRBJ usage in naive CXCR3-negative and CXCR3-positive cells, though memory differed. Comparably high diversity marked both naive subsets, whereas memory CD8+ cells had much lower diversity. TRB CDR3 hydrophobicity was greater in CXCR3-positive naive cells than in CXCR3-negative naive cells.

This CDR3 comprises 16 residues. CDR1 is SNHLY and CDR2 is FYNNEI in the germline V gene. The V gene is TRBV2, the J gene TRBJ2-1; TCRdb proposes TRBD1, but this gene call is untestable without DNA. The sample was naive CXCR3- CD8+ T cells from blood. Subset indicated: CD45RO-CCR7+CD27+CD95- naive CD8+ T cells lacking CXCR3 (TNR3-). The source is a human donor in good health. Some clones in this sample may be carry-over from other donors' samples. CDR3: CASSDPRPGGRNEQFF.